The 6 T cell receptor beta chains presented below share a single source sample, sequenced in a study of T cells in Graves' hyperthyroidism and ophthalmopathy. TCR beta CDR3 sequences were amplified from RNA transcripts. HTBI primers were used for first-round RT-PCR of the TCR CDR3. Via MiXCR, TCRdb re-called the multiplex PCR reads, giving one row per CDR3 protein. The sample records about 350,000 distinct CDR3 sequences, about a fifth being singletons. Specimen: blood. The receptor source for this set is a woman younger than 35 with Graves' hyperthyroidism.

In this sample, this clonotype turned up many times. The chain uses TRBV19 and TRBJ1-1; TRBD1 aligns across 7 bases. The ends lost 9 bases at V and 4 bases at J; junction bases unmatched: 14. CDR1 and CDR2 (germline): LNHDA, SQIVND (reference sequence). The CDR3 has 15 residues. CDR3 loop: CASHRQGTLVTEAFF. Here the CDR3 DNA reads TGTGCCAGCCACCGACAGGGCACCTTGGTCACTGAAGCTTTCTTT.

There are a few counts of this clonotype. The V gene is TRBV7-6, the J gene TRBJ1-6; 9 positions agree with TRBD1. The CDR3 loop spans 18 amino acids. From germline, CDR1 is SGHVS and CDR2 FNYEAQ. Trimming took 1 base from V and 10 from J; bases not matched to a gene: 14. CDR3 in amino acids: CASSLGVGTGLLHSPLHF. The DNA for the CDR3 is TGTGCCAGCAGCTTAGGAGTGGGGACAGGGCTCTTACACTCACCCCTCCACTTT. The full variable domain, rest sourced from reference TRBV7-6 and TRBJ1-6, is GAGVSQSPRYKVTKRGQDVALRCDPISGHVSLYWYRQALGQGPEFLTYFNYEAQQDKSGLPNDRFSAERPEGSISTLTIQRTEQRDSAMYRCASSLGVGTGLLHSPLHFGNGTRLTVT.

This clonotype was detected many times. This chain joins TRBV28 and TRBJ2-7, with 7 bases that match TRBD1. Germline loops: CDR1 MDHEN, CDR2 SYDVKM. Losses at the gene ends were 3 bases for V and 5 bases for J; bases not matched to a gene: 10. There are 15 residues in the CDR3. CDR3 sequence (DNA): TGTGCCAGCAGTTTCGAGACAGGGATTAGGGACGAGCAGTACTTC. This codes for CASSFETGIRDEQYF. The variable domain in full, with the rest retrieved from reference TRBV28 and TRBJ2-7, is DVKVTQSSRYLVKRTGEKVFLECVQDMDHENMFWYRQDPGLGLRLIYFSYDVKMKEKGDIPEGYSVSREKKERFSLILESASTNQTSMYLCASSFETGIRDEQYFGPGTRLTVT.

This clonotype was counted ten times or more. For the CDR3, the DNA is TGTGCCAGCAACGAGGGAGGGGGGGTACTCTCCTACGAGCAGTACTTC. Residues: CASNEGGGVLSYEQYF. The chain recombines TRBV6-1 with TRBJ2-7, with D maybe TRBD2 (7 bases). The CDR3 is made up of 16 amino acids. Germline V CDR1 and CDR2: MNHNS, SASEGT. The V and J ends lost 7 bases and 0 bases respectively, with 19 bases between them.

The table lists this clonotype with many counts. The gene calls are TRBV20-1 and TRBJ1-5; a possible D gene is TRBD1 (6 bases). Trimming stripped 5 bases from V and 1 base from J, with 24 bases between. Germline loops: CDR1 DFQATT, CDR2 SNEGSKA (reference sequence). CDR3 size: 18 residues. The CDR3 region has the DNA TGCAGTGCTGAGACTCGGGACACTACCTCCTTCAGCAATCAGCCCCAGCATTTT. Encoded protein: CSAETRDTTSFSNQPQHF.

This clonotype appeared many times. CDR3 loop: CSVDAGGANVLTF. The CDR3 coding sequence is TGCAGCGTTGACGCAGGGGGGGCCAACGTCCTGACTTTC. The rearrangement joins TRBV29-1 to TRBJ2-6; TRBD1 might be the D (5 bases). The CDR3 is 13 residues long. The germline CDR1 and CDR2 sequences are SQVTM and ANQGSEA. V was cut by 3 bases and J by 4 bases, with 7 bases left in between.